This T cell receptor beta chain emerged from a study of human thymus T cells. Study outcomes and limitations: It looked as if thymic and blood repertoires used V and J genes in a biased way. Highly overlapping thymic repertoires in unrelated individuals were reported by related research.

The germline V gene has CDR1 SGHTS and CDR2 YDEGEE. V was pared by 0 bases and J by 11 bases, with 9 bases of the junction left unmatched. The CDR3 runs 14 residues. Profiled with immunoSEQ multiplex PCR; TCRdb holds only in-frame clones, not every one. There are tens of thousands of clones in the sample; roughly 94% occur only once, and around 0.03% lies in the top ten. Of note for this clone: Its antigen remains unknown.

The thymus tissue came from resections taken during corrective heart surgery. Donors consisted of healthy Finnish infants (having corrective surgery for congenital heart defects). The chain is built from TRBV5-8 and TRBJ2-3; 7 nucleotides agree with TRBD2. The sample was thymus tissue. The TCR sequence derives from a girl less than two years old with a congenital heart defect but otherwise immunologically healthy. The CDR3 DNA sequence: TGTGCCAGCAGCTTGGGACAGAGCGGGGTTTTGCAGTATTTT. Translation: CASSLGQSGVLQYF.